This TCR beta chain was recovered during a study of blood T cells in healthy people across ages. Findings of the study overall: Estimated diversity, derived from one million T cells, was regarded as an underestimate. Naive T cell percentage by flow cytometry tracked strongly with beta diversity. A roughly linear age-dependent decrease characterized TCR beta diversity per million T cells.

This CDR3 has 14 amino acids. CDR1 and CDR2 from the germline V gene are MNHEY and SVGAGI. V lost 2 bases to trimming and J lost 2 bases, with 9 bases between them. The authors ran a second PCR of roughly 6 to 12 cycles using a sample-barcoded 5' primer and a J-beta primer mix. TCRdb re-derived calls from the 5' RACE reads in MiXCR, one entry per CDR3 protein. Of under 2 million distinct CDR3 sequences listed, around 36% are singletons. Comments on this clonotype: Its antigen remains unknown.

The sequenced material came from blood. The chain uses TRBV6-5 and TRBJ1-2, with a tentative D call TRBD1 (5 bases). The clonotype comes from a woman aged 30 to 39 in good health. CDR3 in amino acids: CASSYGTLNYGYTF. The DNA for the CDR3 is TGTGCCAGCAGTTACGGGACCCTGAACTATGGCTACACCTTC.